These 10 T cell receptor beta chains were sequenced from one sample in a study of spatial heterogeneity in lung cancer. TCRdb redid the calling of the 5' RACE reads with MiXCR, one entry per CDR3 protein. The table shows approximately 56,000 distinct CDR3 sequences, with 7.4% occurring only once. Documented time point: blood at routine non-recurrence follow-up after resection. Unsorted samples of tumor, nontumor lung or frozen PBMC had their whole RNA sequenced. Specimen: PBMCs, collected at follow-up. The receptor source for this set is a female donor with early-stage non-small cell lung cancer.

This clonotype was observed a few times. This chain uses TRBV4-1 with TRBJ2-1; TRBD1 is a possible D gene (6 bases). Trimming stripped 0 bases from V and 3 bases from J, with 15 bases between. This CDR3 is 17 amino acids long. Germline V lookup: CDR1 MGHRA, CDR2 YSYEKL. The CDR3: CASSQEGTRRNYNEQFF. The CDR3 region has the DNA TGCGCCAGCAGCCAAGAAGGGACAAGACGTAACTACAATGAGCAGTTCTTC.

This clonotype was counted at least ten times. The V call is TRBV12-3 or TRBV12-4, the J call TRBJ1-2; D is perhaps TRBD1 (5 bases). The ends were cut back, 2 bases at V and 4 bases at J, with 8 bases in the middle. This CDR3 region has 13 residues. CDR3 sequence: CASSLSGAYGYTF. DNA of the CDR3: TGTGCCAGCAGTTTATCCGGGGCCTATGGCTACACCTTC.

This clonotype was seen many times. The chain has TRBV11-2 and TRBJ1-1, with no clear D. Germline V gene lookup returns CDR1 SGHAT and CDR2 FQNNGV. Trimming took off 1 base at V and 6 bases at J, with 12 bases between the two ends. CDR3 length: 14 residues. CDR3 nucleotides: TGTGCCAGCAGCTTAGTTTGGGGTTTGGCTGAAGCTTTCTTT. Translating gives CASSLVWGLAEAFF.

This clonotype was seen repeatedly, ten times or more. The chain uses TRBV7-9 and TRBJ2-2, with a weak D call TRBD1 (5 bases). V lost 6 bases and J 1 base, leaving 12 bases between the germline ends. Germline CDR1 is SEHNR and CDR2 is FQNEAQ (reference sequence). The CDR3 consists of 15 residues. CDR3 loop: CASSTRALNTGELFF. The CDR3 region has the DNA TGTGCCAGCAGTACCAGGGCCCTGAACACCGGGGAGCTGTTTTTT. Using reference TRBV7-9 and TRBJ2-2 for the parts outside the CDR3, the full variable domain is DTGVSQNPRHKITKRGQNVTFRCDPISEHNRLYWYRQTLGQGPEFLTYFQNEAQLEKSRLLSDRFSAERPKGSFSTLEIQRTEQGDSAMYLCASSTRALNTGELFFGEGSRLTVL.

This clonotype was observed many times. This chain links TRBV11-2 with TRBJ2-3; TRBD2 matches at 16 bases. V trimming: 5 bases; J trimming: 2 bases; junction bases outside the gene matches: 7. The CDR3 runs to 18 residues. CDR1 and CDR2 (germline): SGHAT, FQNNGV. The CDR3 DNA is TGTGCCAGCAGCATCTCCGGGACTAGCGGGGGGGCCACAGATACGCAGTATTTT. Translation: CASSISGTSGGATDTQYF.

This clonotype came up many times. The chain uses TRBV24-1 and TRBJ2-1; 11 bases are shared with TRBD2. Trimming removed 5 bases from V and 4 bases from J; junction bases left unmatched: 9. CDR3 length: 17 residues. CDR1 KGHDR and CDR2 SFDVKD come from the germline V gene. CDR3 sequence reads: CATSGGLTSGEYNEQFF. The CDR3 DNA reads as TGTGCCACCAGTGGCGGATTGACTAGCGGGGAATACAATGAGCAGTTCTTC.

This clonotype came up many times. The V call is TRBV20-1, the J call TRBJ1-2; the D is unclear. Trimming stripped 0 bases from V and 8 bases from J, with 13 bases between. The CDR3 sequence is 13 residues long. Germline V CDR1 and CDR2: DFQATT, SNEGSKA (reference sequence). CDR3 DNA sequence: TGCAGTGCTAGAGATGGAAAGCCCCAGGGCTACACCTTC. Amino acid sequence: CSARDGKPQGYTF.

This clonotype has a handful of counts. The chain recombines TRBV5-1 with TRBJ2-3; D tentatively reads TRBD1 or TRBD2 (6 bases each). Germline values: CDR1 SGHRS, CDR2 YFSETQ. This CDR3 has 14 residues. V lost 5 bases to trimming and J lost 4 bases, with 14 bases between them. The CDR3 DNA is TGCGCCAGCAGAGGAGGGGGGAGCTCAGATACGCAGTATTTT. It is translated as CASRGGGSSDTQYF. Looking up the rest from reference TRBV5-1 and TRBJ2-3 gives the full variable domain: KAGVTQTPRYLIKTRGQQVTLSCSPISGHRSVSWYQQTPGQGLQFLFEYFSETQRNKGNFPGRFSGRQFSNSRSEMNVSTLELGDSALYLCASRGGGSSDTQYFGPGTRLTVL.

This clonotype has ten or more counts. Here the CDR3 DNA reads TGTGCCAGCGGGAGGGATACGCAGTATTTT. Protein product: CASGRDTQYF. The V call is TRBV27, the J call TRBJ2-3, with a tentative D call TRBD2 (6 bases). V lost 8 bases to trimming and J lost 6 bases, with 6 bases between them. This CDR3 is built from 10 residues. Germline V CDR1 and CDR2: MNHEY, SMNVEV (reference sequence).

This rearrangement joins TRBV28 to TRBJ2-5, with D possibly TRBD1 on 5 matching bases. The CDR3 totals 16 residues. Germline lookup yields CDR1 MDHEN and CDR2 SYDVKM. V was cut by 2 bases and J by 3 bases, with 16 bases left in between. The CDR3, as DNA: TGTGCCAGCAGTTTAGCCGGTTGGTTGGACAAAGAGACCCAGTACTTC. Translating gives CASSLAGWLDKETQYF.